Following are 4 T cell receptor beta chains from one sample sequenced in a study of TIL therapy for anti-PD-1-resistant metastatic lung cancer. Time point defined: pre-treatment sample, taken before nivolumab and TIL therapy. The tumor samples were excised metastases, mostly pleural nodules or supraclavicular lymph nodes. This was the immunoSEQ v3 assay. Some clones are missing from TCRdb's copy, which holds only in-frame ones; the method was immunoSEQ multiplex PCR. Of about 14,000 clones in the sample, approximately 72% were seen once. The sample here was tumor tissue, taken at baseline. The receptors were gathered from a woman aged 30 to 85 with non-small cell lung cancer.

This rearrangement joins TRBV6-6 to TRBJ2-5; D call uncertain. This CDR3 region has 12 residues. V was trimmed by 8 bases and J by 5 bases, leaving 12 bases between them. Germline loops: CDR1 MNHNY, CDR2 SVGAGI (reference sequence). The CDR3 DNA is TGTGCCAGCCGGAATTTCGAGGAGACCCAGTACTTC. It encodes CASRNFEETQYF.

The chain joins TRBV19 to TRBJ2-7, with D maybe TRBD1 (6 bases). V dropped 3 bases and J dropped 6 bases, with 15 bases sitting between them. The CDR3 is 14 residues long. The germline V gene encodes CDR1 LNHDA and CDR2 SQIVND (reference sequence). This chain's CDR3 is CASSISVRGGEQYF. In DNA form, the CDR3 reads TGTGCCAGTAGTATCAGCGTCAGAGGGGGCGAGCAGTACTTC.

This chain connects TRBV18 to TRBJ1-2; D gene ambiguous. Trimming stripped 3 bases from V and 8 bases from J, with 13 bases between. The germline CDR1 and CDR2 sequences are KGHSH and LQKENI. The CDR3 is 13 amino acids. This chain's CDR3 is CASSPGRPDGYTF. CDR3 in DNA: TGTGCCAGCTCACCTGGACGGCCGGACGGCTACACCTTC.

This chain joins TRBV11-3 and TRBJ2-1; 11 positions agree with TRBD2. Looked up from germline, CDR1 is SGHNT and CDR2 is YENEEA. The V gene end was trimmed by 1 base and the J gene end by 8 bases; junction bases not matched to a gene: 10. This CDR3 is built from 17 residues. The CDR3 DNA is TGTGCCAGCAGCTTAGGGGCGATAGCGGGAGGGCCGGATGAGCAGTTCTTC. As protein: CASSLGAIAGGPDEQFF.